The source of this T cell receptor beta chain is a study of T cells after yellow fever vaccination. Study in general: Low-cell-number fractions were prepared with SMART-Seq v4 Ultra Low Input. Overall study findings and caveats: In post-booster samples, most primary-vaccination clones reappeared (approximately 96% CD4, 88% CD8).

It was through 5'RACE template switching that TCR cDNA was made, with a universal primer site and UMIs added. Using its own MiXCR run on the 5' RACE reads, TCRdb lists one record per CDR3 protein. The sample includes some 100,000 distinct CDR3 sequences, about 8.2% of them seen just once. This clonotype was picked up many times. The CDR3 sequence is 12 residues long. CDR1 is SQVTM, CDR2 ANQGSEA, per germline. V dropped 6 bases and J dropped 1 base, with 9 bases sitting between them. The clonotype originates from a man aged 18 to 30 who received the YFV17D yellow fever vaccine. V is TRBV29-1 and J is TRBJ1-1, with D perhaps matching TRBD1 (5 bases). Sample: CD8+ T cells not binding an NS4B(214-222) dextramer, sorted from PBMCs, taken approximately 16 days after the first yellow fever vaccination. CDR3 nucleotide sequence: TGCAGCGTGGGGACGTGGAACACTGAAGCTTTCTTT. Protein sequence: CSVGTWNTEAFF. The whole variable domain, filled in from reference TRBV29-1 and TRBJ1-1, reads SAVISQKPSRDICQRGTSLTIQCQVDSQVTMMFWYRQQPGQSLTLIATANQGSEATYESGFVIDKFPISRPNLTFSTLTVSNMSPEDSSIYLCSVGTWNTEAFFGQGTRLTVV.